The rows below give T cell receptor beta chains drawn from one sample of a study of T cell responses to AZD1222 COVID-19 vaccine. Only in-frame clones appear in the TCRdb table, and some are missing; sequencing was by immunoSEQ multiplex PCR. The table has 95,000 to 110,000 clones, approximately 90% seen once. Sequencing was performed on peripheral blood, taken 28 days after the second AZD1222 dose. Receptor source: an adult who received the AZD1222 COVID-19 vaccine. The CDR3 runs from the conserved cysteine through the conserved F or W. D genes are given only for firm matches. Some rows have no size entry. The others give once, few or many, or a class for an expanded clone.

j_call v_call clone_size d_call cdr3_length cdr3_nt cdr3_aa
TRBJ1-2 TRBV4-3 NA NA 13 TGCGCCAGCAGCCAAGTAAGGTGGTATGGCTACACCTTC CASSQVRWYGYTF
TRBJ2-5 TRBV9 NA TRBD2 13 TGTGCCAGCAGCTTATCCGGGGGGGAGACCCAGTACTTC CASSLSGGETQYF
TRBJ1-3 TRBV14 NA NA 11 TGTGCCAGCGGACCTGGAAACACCATATATTTT CASGPGNTIYF
TRBJ2-2 TRBV18 NA NA 16 TGTGCCAGCTCACCGCAGGTGGACACGAACACCGGGGAGCTGTTTTTT CASSPQVDTNTGELFF
TRBJ2-7 TRBV10-2 NA NA 16 TGCGCCAGCAGTGAGCACGGGTTGGGTCGGCGGGGAGAGCAGTACTTC CASSEHGLGRRGEQYF
TRBJ1-5 TRBV7-2 NA TRBD1 15 TGTGCCAGCAGCCTGGACAGGGGCGGACAGCAGCCCCAGCATTTT CASSLDRGGQQPQHF
TRBJ2-2 TRBV7-9 NA NA 14 TGTGCCAGCAGCTTAGAAGGGATCTTTGGGGAGCTGTTTTTT CASSLEGIFGELFF
TRBJ2-7 TRBV5-4 once NA 14 TGTGCCAGCAGCTTGGAGCGGGCGCCGTACGAGCAGTACTTC CASSLERAPYEQYF
TRBJ1-4 TRBV9 few NA 15 TGTGCCAGCAGCGTAACAGGGTGGACTAATGAAAAACTGTTTTTT CASSVTGWTNEKLFF
TRBJ1-4 TRBV10-3 NA NA 14 TGTGCCATCAGTGAAAGGGCAGGGGAGGAAAAACTGTTTTTT CAISERAGEEKLFF
TRBJ1-1 TRBV19 NA NA 13 TGTGCCAGTAGTACGGGGATGAACACTGAAGCTTTCTTT CASSTGMNTEAFF
TRBJ2-7 TRBV10-3 NA TRBD2 15 TGTGCCATCAGTGGGGCGGGAGGGAACTCCTACGAGCAGTACTTC CAISGAGGNSYEQYF
TRBJ1-2 TRBV6-2/TRBV6-3 once TRBD1 13 TGTGCCAGCAGTTACGGGGACAGGGTGAGCTACACCTTC CASSYGDRVSYTF
TRBJ1-1 TRBV6-1 once NA 13 TGTGCCAGCAGTTATTTGGGGGCGGGTGAAGCTTTCTTT CASSYLGAGEAFF
TRBJ1-2 TRBV11-2 once NA 13 TGTGCCAGCAGCTTAATACCTCTGAGGGGCTACACCTTC CASSLIPLRGYTF
TRBJ1-1 TRBV7-9 NA TRBD1 12 TGTGCCAGCATCCGGGACAGCACTGAAGCTTTCTTT CASIRDSTEAFF
TRBJ1-2 TRBV5-4 NA NA 15 TGTGCCAGCAGGGATCACATTTCACCCAACTATGGCTACACCTTC CASRDHISPNYGYTF
TRBJ2-1 TRBV19 NA NA 17 TGTGCCAGTAGTCCGAAGGAGACTAGTGGCACCTACAATGAGCAGTTCTTC CASSPKETSGTYNEQFF
TRBJ1-4 TRBV6-5 NA NA 13 TGTGCCAGCAGTTCTAGGGGTCCTGAAAAACTGTTTTTT CASSSRGPEKLFF
TRBJ1-5 TRBV10-3 NA NA 18 TGTGCCATCAGGGGAGGGGACACTCGGGATTATAGCAATCAGCCCCAGCATTTT CAIRGGDTRDYSNQPQHF
TRBJ2-7 TRBV14 NA TRBD2 13 TGTGCCAGCAGCCTAGCGGGAATAAGTGGGCAGTACTTC CASSLAGISGQYF
TRBJ2-5 TRBV7-9 NA TRBD1 15 TGTGCCAGCAGCTTAGCAGAGGGACAGGCTCCTCTCCCGTACTTC CASSLAEGQAPLPYF
TRBJ1-1 TRBV4-3 NA NA 15 TGCGCCAGCAGCCAAGCGACAAGGGTGGGGACTGAAGCTTTCTTT CASSQATRVGTEAFF
TRBJ1-4 TRBV29-1 NA NA 14 TGCAGCGTTGGAGGAGGCGGGCGTGGTGAAAAACTGTTTTTT CSVGGGGRGEKLFF
TRBJ1-2 TRBV6-5 NA NA 14 TGTGCCAGCAGTTACTCGAGAAGGGGGGAAGGCTACACCTTC CASSYSRRGEGYTF
TRBJ2-7 TRBV19 NA NA 13 TGTGCCAGTAGTCCCGGACAGACCTACGAGCAGTACTTC CASSPGQTYEQYF
TRBJ1-2 TRBV29-1 once TRBD1 13 TGCAGCGGATCGACAGGGCTCGGTTATGGCTACACCTTC CSGSTGLGYGYTF
TRBJ2-1 TRBV21-1 once NA 16 TGTGCCAGCAGCAAAGTAGAGCGGGAGAAAAGAAATGAGCAGTTCTTC CASSKVEREKRNEQFF
TRBJ2-7 TRBV2 NA TRBD1 13 TGTGCCAGCAGTCGACAGGGTGTCCACGAGCAGTACTTC CASSRQGVHEQYF
TRBJ2-3 TRBV18 NA NA 14 TGTGCCAGCTCACCCGGGCGGAGCACAGATACGCAGTATTTT CASSPGRSTDTQYF
TRBJ2-2 TRBV19 once NA 15 TGTGCCAGTAGTAAATGGGTGGGGGCAAACGGGGAGCTGTTTTTT CASSKWVGANGELFF
TRBJ2-7 TRBV11-2 NA NA 15 TGTGCCAGCAGCCACATACGTGGGGGCTTCTACGAGCAGTACTTC CASSHIRGGFYEQYF
TRBJ2-2 TRBV18 few TRBD2 16 TGTGCCAGCTCACCACGGCGGGAGGGCAACACCGGGGAGCTGTTTTTT CASSPRREGNTGELFF